This is a list of T cell receptor beta chains from one sample in a study of blood T cells in healthy people across ages. TCRdb reprocessed the 5' RACE reads via MiXCR and lists one record per CDR3 protein. The profile shows some 550,000 distinct CDR3 sequences, about 45% of them singletons. The sequencing input was blood. Receptors were obtained from an elderly man in good health. Each CDR3 is given with its conserved first and last residue. D genes are given only for firm matches. Rows may omit the clone size; those that give it use once, few, many or a size class.

CDR3 protein	CDR3 DNA	D gene	clone size	V gene	J gene
CASSLREGEAQYF	TGTGCCAGCAGCTTAAGGGAGGGGGAGGCCCAGTACTTC	NA	NA	TRBV7-3	TRBJ2-5
CASLAAGRETQYF	TGTGCCAGCCTTGCGGCCGGTCGGGAGACCCAGTACTTC	NA	few	TRBV6-6	TRBJ2-5
CASSVRSYYGYTF	TGTGCCAGCAGCGTACGGTCGTACTATGGCTACACCTTC	NA	NA	TRBV9	TRBJ1-2
CASSLGTGADEQYF	TGTGCCAGCAGCTTAGGGACAGGGGCCGATGAGCAGTACTTC	TRBD1	NA	TRBV7-6	TRBJ2-4
CASSQDWRYQETQYF	TGCGCCAGCAGCCAAGACTGGAGGTACCAAGAGACCCAGTACTTC	NA	few	TRBV4-3	TRBJ2-5
CASSLARGTGDEKLFF	TGTGCCAGCAGCTTAGCGCGGGGGACAGGGGACGAAAAACTGTTTTTT	TRBD1	few	TRBV7-2	TRBJ1-4
CSVDISRGGYGYTF	TGCAGCGTTGATATCTCTCGGGGCGGCTATGGCTACACCTTC	NA	few	TRBV29-1	TRBJ1-2
CASNLEVPRETQYF	TGTGCCAGCAACTTAGAGGTGCCCCGGGAGACCCAGTACTTC	NA	NA	TRBV7-2	TRBJ2-5
CSAGSRHVGTDTQYF	TGCAGTGCTGGGTCCCGGCATGTCGGCACAGATACGCAGTATTTT	NA	NA	TRBV20-1	TRBJ2-3
CASSPSGGLAGYNEQFF	TGTGCCAGCTCACCTTCGGGAGGACTAGCGGGATACAATGAACAGTTCTTC	TRBD2	NA	TRBV18	TRBJ2-1
CASSPGVGRNEQFF	TGCGCCAGCAGCCCAGGGGTGGGAAGGAATGAGCAGTTCTTC	NA	NA	TRBV4-3	TRBJ2-1
CASSPPGGRGYTF	TGTGCCAGCAGTCCCCCGGGGGGTCGCGGCTACACCTTC	NA	NA	TRBV6-5	TRBJ1-2
CSAAGTSGTIEQYF	TGCAGTGCAGCCGGGACTAGCGGGACGATCGAGCAGTACTTC	TRBD2	few	TRBV20-1	TRBJ2-7
CASSSPGLAALGTDTQYF	TGCGCCAGCAGCTCGCCGGGACTAGCGGCCCTAGGCACAGATACGCAGTATTTT	TRBD2	NA	TRBV5-1	TRBJ2-3
CASTGVGETQYF	TGTGCCAGCACGGGGGTGGGGGAGACCCAGTACTTC	NA	once	TRBV7-2	TRBJ2-5
CATSDPPAVGYTF	TGTGCCACCAGTGATCCCCCAGCGGTTGGCTACACCTTC	NA	NA	TRBV24-1	TRBJ1-2
CASSGNNNYEQYF	TGTGCCAGCAGTGGGAACAACAACTACGAGCAGTACTTC	NA	many	TRBV6-5	TRBJ2-7
CSVVSGAETQYF	TGCAGCGTTGTTAGCGGTGCCGAGACCCAGTACTTC	NA	few	TRBV29-1	TRBJ2-5
CASSLGRAGNEQYF	TGTGCCAGCAGCTTGGGTAGGGCCGGCAATGAGCAGTACTTC	NA	NA	TRBV7-3	TRBJ2-7
CASSQDRRGELLF	TGCGCCAGCAGCCAAGATAGGAGGGGGGAGCTGTTATTT	NA	NA	TRBV4-3	TRBJ2-2
CASSRGGRGSTDTQYF	TGTGCCAGCAGCCGCGGGGGGAGAGGGAGCACAGATACGCAGTATTTT	TRBD2	many	TRBV6-5	TRBJ2-3
CAISPFPGTTEAFF	TGTGCCATCAGCCCCTTTCCCGGGACCACTGAAGCTTTCTTT	NA	NA	TRBV6-2/TRBV6-3	TRBJ1-1
CSVWGARSCNEQFF	TGCAGCGTTTGGGGGGCGAGGTCCTGCAATGAGCAGTTCTTC	NA	NA	TRBV29-1	TRBJ2-1
CASSPLKETQYF	TGTGCCAGCAGCCCCCTTAAGGAGACCCAGTACTTC	NA	NA	TRBV11-2	TRBJ2-5
CASSFPGGGETQYF	TGCGCCAGCAGCTTCCCGGGAGGGGGAGAGACCCAGTACTTC	TRBD2	NA	TRBV5-1	TRBJ2-5
CASTLGATQYF	TGTGCCAGCACCCTTGGGGCTACGCAGTATTTT	NA	few	TRBV12-3/TRBV12-4	TRBJ2-3
CASSGGQNYGYTF	TGTGCCAGCAGCGGCGGCCAGAACTATGGCTACACCTTC	NA	many	TRBV6-6	TRBJ1-2
CASTRVGVADTQYF	TGTGCCAGCACTCGGGTGGGGGTAGCAGATACGCAGTATTTT	NA	NA	TRBV27	TRBJ2-3
CASSLGLEAFF	TGTGCCAGCAGCTTAGGTCTCGAAGCTTTCTTT	NA	medium-sized	TRBV7-9	TRBJ1-1
CATDQVGPKETQYF	TGTGCCACCGACCAGGTCGGCCCGAAAGAGACCCAGTACTTC	NA	NA	TRBV24-1	TRBJ2-5
CASRHMGLAGDPHNEQFF	TGTGCCAGCAGACACATGGGACTAGCGGGAGACCCCCACAATGAGCAGTTCTTC	TRBD2	NA	TRBV3-1	TRBJ2-1
CASSMTVNTGELFF	TGTGCCAGTAGTATGACGGTCAACACCGGGGAGCTGTTTTTT	NA	NA	TRBV19	TRBJ2-2
CASSSLASSYEQYF	TGTGCCAGCAGCTCTCTAGCTAGCTCCTACGAGCAGTACTTC	NA	NA	TRBV7-6	TRBJ2-7
CASSPNYSGANVLTF	TGTGCCAGCTCTCCAAATTACTCTGGGGCCAACGTCCTGACTTTC	NA	NA	TRBV18	TRBJ2-6
CASSGRQGGGKTGHNVLTF	TGTGCCAGCAGCGGCAGACAGGGCGGGGGGAAAACGGGTCACAACGTCCTGACTTTC	NA	NA	TRBV9	TRBJ2-6
CASSEFPSGNEQFF	TGTGCCAGCAGTGAATTCCCTAGCGGCAATGAGCAGTTCTTC	TRBD2	NA	TRBV6-1	TRBJ2-1
CASSQDGGSTEAFF	TGTGCCAGCAGCCAAGATGGGGGAAGCACTGAAGCTTTCTTT	NA	few	TRBV3-1	TRBJ1-1
CGPDAGGLAGRSYEQYF	TGCGGCCCTGACGCCGGGGGACTAGCGGGGAGATCATACGAGCAGTACTTC	TRBD2	NA	TRBV29-1	TRBJ2-7
CATQTSGTLTDTQYF	TGTGCCACCCAGACTAGCGGGACCCTCACAGATACGCAGTATTTT	TRBD2	few	TRBV24-1	TRBJ2-3